This T cell receptor (beta chain) came from a study of cytomegalovirus exposure and HLA in healthy donors. Study-level information: HLA-typed donors were the source of tens of millions of unique TCRs held in an early data release.

The PCR contained 60 Vbeta and 13 Jbeta primers. The assay was immunoSEQ multiplex PCR, and TCRdb's table has in-frame clones only and misses some. Among about 69,000 clones listed, about three quarters were seen once. From germline, CDR1 is MNHNY and CDR2 SVGAGI (reference sequence). There are 14 residues in the CDR3. Trimming shortened V by 6 bases and J by 5 bases, and 14 bases separated the two germline ends. V gene TRBV6-6 combines with J gene TRBJ1-5; tentatively, D is TRBD1 (5 bases). Input material: PBMCs. The sequence was collected from a man between 18 and 35 years old in good health and CMV-seronegative. The CDR3 DNA follows: TGTGCCAGCAGCCTCAGGGTAGAGGATCAGCCCCAGCATTTT. This codes for CASSLRVEDQPQHF.